These T cell receptor beta chains were read from a single sample in a study of T cell responses to AZD1222 COVID-19 vaccine. Repertoires were generated with immunoSEQ multiplex PCR, while TCRdb's copy carries only in-frame clones and drops some. The top ten hold roughly 1.5% of the sample, which has 110,000 to 150,000 clones, 80% to 90% seen once. Specimen: peripheral blood, collected on day 0 of AZD1222 vaccination. The receptors originated from an adult in good health. The CDR3 runs from the conserved cysteine through the conserved F or W. Each record gives: V gene, clone size, D gene, J gene, CDR3 protein, CDR3 DNA. D genes are given only for firm matches. Clone size is stated in some rows and not others, as once, few, many or a class when expanded.

V: TRBV3-1/TRBV3-2; size: NA; D: NA; J: TRBJ1-1; CDR3: CASSPGNTEAFF; DNA: TGTGCCAGCAGCCCTGGGAACACTGAAGCTTTCTTT
V: TRBV28; size: NA; D: TRBD2; J: TRBJ2-1; CDR3: CASSLVSSGSMDEQFF; DNA: TGTGCCAGCAGTTTAGTGTCTAGCGGGAGTATGGATGAGCAGTTCTTC
V: TRBV6-2/TRBV6-3; size: NA; D: NA; J: TRBJ2-7; CDR3: CASSLTTVSYEQYF; DNA: TGTGCCAGCAGCCTTACTACAGTCTCCTACGAGCAGTACTTC
V: TRBV30; size: NA; D: NA; J: TRBJ1-1; CDR3: CAWTRHPGTEAFF; DNA: TGTGCCTGGACCCGACACCCGGGAACTGAAGCTTTCTTT
V: TRBV4-1; size: NA; D: NA; J: TRBJ1-1; CDR3: CASSQEGGNTEAFF; DNA: TGCGCCAGCAGCCAAGAGGGGGGGAACACTGAAGCTTTCTTT
V: TRBV28; size: NA; D: NA; J: TRBJ1-5; CDR3: CASSLRQFNQPQHF; DNA: TGTGCCAGCAGTCTTAGACAGTTCAATCAGCCCCAGCATTTT
V: TRBV18; size: NA; D: NA; J: TRBJ2-1; CDR3: CASSPRFTETGEKSSYNEQFF; DNA: TGTGCCAGCTCACCAAGATTTACTGAGACGGGGGAGAAGAGCTCCTACAATGAGCAGTTCTTC
V: TRBV28; size: NA; D: TRBD1; J: TRBJ1-6; CDR3: CASSFRGHNSPLHF; DNA: TGTGCCAGCAGTTTCAGGGGGCATAATTCACCCCTCCACTTT
V: TRBV7-3; size: NA; D: NA; J: TRBJ2-3; CDR3: CASSLWPRSTDTQYF; DNA: TGTGCCAGCAGCTTATGGCCCAGGAGCACAGATACGCAGTATTTT
V: TRBV5-1; size: NA; D: NA; J: TRBJ2-7; CDR3: CASSGSWVTFEQYF; DNA: TGCGCCAGCAGCGGAAGCTGGGTTACGTTCGAGCAGTACTTC
V: TRBV28; size: NA; D: NA; J: TRBJ1-2; CDR3: CASSRRGNYGYTF; DNA: TGTGCCAGCAGCCGACGGGGGAACTATGGCTACACCTTC
V: TRBV28; size: NA; D: TRBD1; J: TRBJ2-7; CDR3: CASRGSGTGGYEQYF; DNA: TGTGCCAGCAGGGGAAGCGGGACAGGGGGCTACGAGCAGTACTTC
V: TRBV28; size: once; D: NA; J: TRBJ2-7; CDR3: CASRTQTATYEQYF; DNA: TGTGCCAGCAGGACGCAGACGGCTACCTACGAGCAGTACTTC
V: TRBV24-1; size: NA; D: NA; J: TRBJ1-5; CDR3: CATSDARNNQPQHF; DNA: TGTGCCACCAGTGATGCACGGAACAATCAGCCCCAGCATTTT
V: TRBV24-1; size: NA; D: NA; J: TRBJ1-5; CDR3: CAVPSREFSANWDQPQHF; DNA: TGTGCCGTGCCTAGCAGGGAGTTCTCTGCAAATTGGGATCAGCCCCAGCATTTT
V: TRBV7-2; size: NA; D: TRBD1; J: TRBJ2-4; CDR3: CASSRPDRGFAKNIQYF; DNA: TGTGCCAGCAGTCGTCCCGACAGGGGGTTTGCCAAAAACATTCAGTACTTC
V: TRBV18; size: NA; D: TRBD1; J: TRBJ2-7; CDR3: CASSPSGGGEQYF; DNA: TGTGCCAGCTCACCGTCAGGGGGCGGGGAGCAGTACTTC
V: TRBV7-2; size: NA; D: NA; J: TRBJ1-3; CDR3: CASSSRGGQGNTIYF; DNA: TGTGCCAGCAGCTCCCGTGGTGGGCAGGGAAACACCATATATTTT
V: TRBV5-6; size: NA; D: NA; J: TRBJ1-1; CDR3: CASSLVRGTEAFF; DNA: TGTGCCAGCAGCTTGGTGAGGGGCACTGAAGCTTTCTTT
V: TRBV7-8; size: NA; D: NA; J: TRBJ2-5; CDR3: CASSLQRGPETQYF; DNA: TGTGCCAGCAGCCTACAACGAGGGCCTGAGACCCAGTACTTC
V: TRBV30; size: NA; D: NA; J: TRBJ1-1; CDR3: CAWTPFGPTEAFF; DNA: TGTGCCTGGACCCCATTTGGCCCCACTGAAGCTTTCTTT
V: TRBV2; size: NA; D: TRBD1; J: TRBJ1-6; CDR3: CASGRTGGNNSPLHF; DNA: TGTGCCAGCGGAAGGACAGGGGGAAATAATTCACCCCTCCACTTT
V: TRBV12-2; size: NA; D: NA; J: TRBJ1-4; CDR3: CAPLPRFNEKLFF; DNA: TGTGCTCCTCTCCCCCGTTTTAATGAAAAACTGTTTTTT
V: TRBV19; size: NA; D: NA; J: TRBJ1-5; CDR3: CASSIWRLDSNQPQHF; DNA: TGTGCCAGTAGTATATGGCGGTTGGATAGCAATCAGCCCCAGCATTTT
V: TRBV7-2; size: NA; D: NA; J: TRBJ2-7; CDR3: CASSLGRPYEQYF; DNA: TGTGCCAGCAGCTTAGGACGCCCCTACGAGCAGTACTTC
V: TRBV7-8; size: NA; D: TRBD2; J: TRBJ2-1; CDR3: CASSLSRLAGRNEQFF; DNA: TGTGCCAGCAGCTTAAGTAGACTAGCGGGGCGCAATGAGCAGTTCTTC
V: TRBV6-5; size: NA; D: TRBD1; J: TRBJ1-5; CDR3: CASSSRQGIQPQHF; DNA: TGTGCCAGCAGTTCGAGACAGGGCATCCAGCCCCAGCATTTT
V: TRBV11-3; size: NA; D: NA; J: TRBJ2-2; CDR3: CASSISGAHTGELFF; DNA: TGTGCCAGCAGCATCTCGGGGGCTCACACCGGGGAGCTGTTTTTT
V: TRBV9; size: NA; D: TRBD2; J: TRBJ2-7; CDR3: CASSVGTSGGADEQYF; DNA: TGTGCCAGCAGCGTAGGGACTAGCGGGGGGGCGGACGAGCAGTACTTC
V: TRBV7-2; size: NA; D: NA; J: TRBJ1-4; CDR3: CASSLQGATNEKLFF; DNA: TGTGCCAGCAGCTTACAGGGCGCAACTAATGAAAAACTGTTTTTT
V: TRBV29-1; size: NA; D: TRBD1; J: TRBJ1-5; CDR3: CSVQFDRGRNQPQHF; DNA: TGCAGCGTTCAGTTTGACAGGGGGCGGAATCAGCCCCAGCATTTT
V: TRBV30; size: NA; D: NA; J: TRBJ2-7; CDR3: CAWSVLSKPYEQYF; DNA: TGTGCCTGGAGTGTCTTATCCAAACCGTACGAGCAGTACTTC
V: TRBV3-1/TRBV3-2; size: NA; D: TRBD1; J: TRBJ1-2; CDR3: CASSQVFRGSDGYTF; DNA: TGTGCCAGCAGCCAAGTATTCAGGGGGAGCGATGGCTACACCTTC
V: TRBV5-1; size: NA; D: NA; J: TRBJ2-2; CDR3: CASSLAQGNTGELFF; DNA: TGCGCCAGCAGCTTGGCGCAGGGGAACACCGGGGAGCTGTTTTTT
V: TRBV7-9; size: few; D: NA; J: TRBJ2-2; CDR3: CASSAIPGELFF; DNA: TGTGCCAGCAGCGCCATTCCCGGGGAGCTGTTTTTT
V: TRBV7-8; size: NA; D: NA; J: TRBJ2-3; CDR3: CASSPGSPTDTQYF; DNA: TGTGCCAGCAGCCCAGGGTCCCCCACAGATACGCAGTATTTT
V: TRBV7-9; size: NA; D: NA; J: TRBJ1-2; CDR3: CASSSPTDGSYTF; DNA: TGTGCCAGCAGCTCCCCAACGGACGGGAGCTACACCTTC
V: TRBV6-5; size: NA; D: NA; J: TRBJ2-5; CDR3: CASSYHDTYGKETQYF; DNA: TGTGCCAGCAGTTATCACGATACATACGGAAAAGAGACCCAGTACTTC
V: TRBV5-1; size: NA; D: NA; J: TRBJ2-3; CDR3: CASTAGGPLDTQYF; DNA: TGCGCCAGTACCGCCGGGGGGCCTTTAGATACGCAGTATTTT
V: TRBV5-1; size: NA; D: TRBD1; J: TRBJ1-3; CDR3: CASSAVGGEVKRNTIYF; DNA: TGCGCCAGCAGTGCAGTAGGGGGCGAAGTAAAAAGAAACACCATATATTTT
V: TRBV28; size: NA; D: NA; J: TRBJ1-2; CDR3: CASSLNPTDRTNYGYTF; DNA: TGTGCCAGCAGTTTAAACCCTACGGACAGAACTAACTATGGCTACACCTTC
V: TRBV16; size: NA; D: NA; J: TRBJ1-1; CDR3: CASSQVSVLNTEAFF; DNA: TGTGCCAGCAGCCAAGTTTCGGTCCTTAACACTGAAGCTTTCTTT
V: TRBV6-2/TRBV6-3; size: NA; D: TRBD1; J: TRBJ1-6; CDR3: CASSATGYSPLHF; DNA: TGTGCCAGCAGTGCGACAGGGTATTCACCCCTCCACTTT
V: TRBV28; size: NA; D: NA; J: TRBJ1-2; CDR3: CASSLHRAVYGYTF; DNA: TGTGCCAGCAGTTTACACAGGGCCGTCTATGGCTACACCTTC
V: TRBV7-2; size: NA; D: TRBD2; J: TRBJ2-3; CDR3: CASSTRLAGGSTATDTQYF; DNA: TGTGCCAGCAGCACGAGACTAGCGGGGGGGTCCACAGCCACAGATACGCAGTATTTT
V: TRBV11-3; size: NA; D: NA; J: TRBJ1-1; CDR3: CASSGRNTEAFF; DNA: TGTGCCAGCAGCGGGCGGAACACTGAAGCTTTCTTT
V: TRBV27; size: few; D: NA; J: TRBJ1-1; CDR3: CASSLGGGGTEAFF; DNA: TGTGCCAGCAGTTTAGGTGGGGGAGGAACTGAAGCTTTCTTT
V: TRBV3-1/TRBV3-2; size: NA; D: TRBD1; J: TRBJ2-7; CDR3: CASSQPGQGFYEQYF; DNA: TGTGCCAGCAGCCAACCGGGACAGGGGTTCTACGAGCAGTACTTC